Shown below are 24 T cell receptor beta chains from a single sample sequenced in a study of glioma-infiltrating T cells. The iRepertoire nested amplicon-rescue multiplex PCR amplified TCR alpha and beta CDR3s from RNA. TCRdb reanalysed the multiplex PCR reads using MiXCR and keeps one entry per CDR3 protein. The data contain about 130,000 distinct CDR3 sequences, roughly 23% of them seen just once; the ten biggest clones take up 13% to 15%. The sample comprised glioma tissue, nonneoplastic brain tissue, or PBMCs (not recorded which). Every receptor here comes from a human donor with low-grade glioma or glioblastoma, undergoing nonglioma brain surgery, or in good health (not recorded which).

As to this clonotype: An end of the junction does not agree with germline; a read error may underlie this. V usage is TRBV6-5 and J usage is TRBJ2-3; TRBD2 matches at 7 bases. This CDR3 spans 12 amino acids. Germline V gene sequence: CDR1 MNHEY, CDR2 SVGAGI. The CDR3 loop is CASTGTTDMQYF. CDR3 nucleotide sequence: TGCGCCAGCACTGGGACTACAGATATGCAGTATTTT.

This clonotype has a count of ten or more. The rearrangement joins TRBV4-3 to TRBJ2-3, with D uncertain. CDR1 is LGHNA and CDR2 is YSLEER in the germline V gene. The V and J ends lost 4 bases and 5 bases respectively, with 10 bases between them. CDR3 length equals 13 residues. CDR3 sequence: CASSLRREDTQYF. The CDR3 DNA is TGCGCCAGCAGCCTCCGAAGGGAAGATACGCAGTATTTT.

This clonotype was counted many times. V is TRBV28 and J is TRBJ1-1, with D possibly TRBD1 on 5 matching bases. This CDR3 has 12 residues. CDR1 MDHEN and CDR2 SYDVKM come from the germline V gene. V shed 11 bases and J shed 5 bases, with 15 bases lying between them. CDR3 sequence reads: CAAGRGRTEAFF. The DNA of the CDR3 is TGTGCCGCCGGACGGGGGAGAACTGAAGCTTTCTTT.

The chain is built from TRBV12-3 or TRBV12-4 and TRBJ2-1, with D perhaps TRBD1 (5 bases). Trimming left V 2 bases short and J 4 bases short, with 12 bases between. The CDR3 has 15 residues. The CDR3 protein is CASSLTWGRYNEQFF. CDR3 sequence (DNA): TGTGCCAGCAGTTTAACGTGGGGCAGGTACAATGAGCAGTTCTTC.

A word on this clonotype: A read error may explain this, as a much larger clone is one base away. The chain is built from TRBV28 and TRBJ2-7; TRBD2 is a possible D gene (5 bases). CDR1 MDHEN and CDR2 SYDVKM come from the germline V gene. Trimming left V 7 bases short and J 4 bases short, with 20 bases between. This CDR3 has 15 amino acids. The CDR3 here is CASKHGLGSGYEQYF. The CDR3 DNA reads TGTGCCAGCAAACACGGACTGGGGTCTGGATACGAGCAGTACTTC.

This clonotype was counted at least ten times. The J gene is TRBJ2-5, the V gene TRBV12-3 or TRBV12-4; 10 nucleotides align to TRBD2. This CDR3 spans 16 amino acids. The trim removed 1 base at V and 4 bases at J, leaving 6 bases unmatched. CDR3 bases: TGTGCCAGCAGTTTAGGGGGACTAGCGATCAGAGAGACCCAGTACTTC. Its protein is CASSLGGLAIRETQYF.

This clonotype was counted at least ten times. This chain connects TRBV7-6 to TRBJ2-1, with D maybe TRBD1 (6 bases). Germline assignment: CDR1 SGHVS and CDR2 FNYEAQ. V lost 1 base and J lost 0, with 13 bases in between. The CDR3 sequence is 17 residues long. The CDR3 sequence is CASSLGTAFSSYNEQFF. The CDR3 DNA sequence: TGTGCCAGCAGCTTAGGGACAGCCTTTTCCTCCTACAATGAGCAGTTCTTC.

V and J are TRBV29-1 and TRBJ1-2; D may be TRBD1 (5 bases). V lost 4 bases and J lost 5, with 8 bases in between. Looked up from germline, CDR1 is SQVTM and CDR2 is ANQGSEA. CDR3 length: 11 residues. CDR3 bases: TGCAGCGTTGCAGGGTTGTATGGCTACACCTTC. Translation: CSVAGLYGYTF.

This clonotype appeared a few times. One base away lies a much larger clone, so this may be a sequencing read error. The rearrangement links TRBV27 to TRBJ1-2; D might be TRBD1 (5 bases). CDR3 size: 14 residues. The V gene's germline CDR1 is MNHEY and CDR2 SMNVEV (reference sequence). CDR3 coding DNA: TGTACCAGCAGTAGCCAGGGTACTAACTATGGCTACACCTTC. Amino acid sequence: CTSSSQGTNYGYTF.

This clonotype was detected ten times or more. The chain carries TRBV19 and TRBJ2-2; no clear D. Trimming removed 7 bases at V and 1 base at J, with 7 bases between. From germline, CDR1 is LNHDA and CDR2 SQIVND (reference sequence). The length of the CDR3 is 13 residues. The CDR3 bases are TGTGCCAGTACCGACCAGAACACCGGGGAGCTGTTTTTT. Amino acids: CASTDQNTGELFF.

CDR3: CATPGTSDTDTQYF. CDR3 bases: TGTGCCACGCCCGGGACTAGCGACACAGATACGCAGTATTTT. The rearrangement uses TRBV10-3 and TRBJ2-3, with 10 nucleotides matching TRBD2. Germline lookup yields CDR1 ENHRY and CDR2 SYGVKD. The CDR3 extends over 14 amino acids. J gave up 2 bases and V 10 bases, and 6 bases lay outside the gene matches.

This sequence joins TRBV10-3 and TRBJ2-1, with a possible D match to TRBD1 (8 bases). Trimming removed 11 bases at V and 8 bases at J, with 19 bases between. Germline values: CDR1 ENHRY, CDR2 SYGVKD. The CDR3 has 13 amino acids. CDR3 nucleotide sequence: TGTGCCGCATACAGGGGGGAGGGCGATGAGCAGTTCTTC. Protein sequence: CAAYRGEGDEQFF.

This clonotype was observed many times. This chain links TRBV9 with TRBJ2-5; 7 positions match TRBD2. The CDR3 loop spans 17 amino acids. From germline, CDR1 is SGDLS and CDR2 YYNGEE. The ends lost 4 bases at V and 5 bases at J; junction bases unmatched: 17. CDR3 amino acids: CASSPSSSREARETQYF. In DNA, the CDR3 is TGTGCCAGCAGCCCGTCCTCCAGCCGGGAGGCAAGGGAGACCCAGTACTTC.

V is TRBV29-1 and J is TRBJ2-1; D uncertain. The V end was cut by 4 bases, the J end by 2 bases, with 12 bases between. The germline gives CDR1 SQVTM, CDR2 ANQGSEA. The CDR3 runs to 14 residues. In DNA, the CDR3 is TGCAGCGTTGGTTACTCCGTAACCTACAATGAGCAGTTCTTC. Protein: CSVGYSVTYNEQFF.

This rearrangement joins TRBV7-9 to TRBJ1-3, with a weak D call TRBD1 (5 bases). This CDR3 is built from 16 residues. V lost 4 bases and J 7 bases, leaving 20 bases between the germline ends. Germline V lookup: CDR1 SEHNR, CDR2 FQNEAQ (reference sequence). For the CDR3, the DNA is TGTGCCAGCAGCTCTACTGGGACGGACCGAGGCAACACCATATATTTT. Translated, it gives CASSSTGTDRGNTIYF.

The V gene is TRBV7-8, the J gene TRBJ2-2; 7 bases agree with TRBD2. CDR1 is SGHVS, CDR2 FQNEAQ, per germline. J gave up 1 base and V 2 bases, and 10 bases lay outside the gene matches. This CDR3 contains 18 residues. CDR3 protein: CASSLQGTGGLNTGELFF. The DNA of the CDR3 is TGTGCCAGCAGCTTACAGGGAACGGGAGGTCTGAACACCGGGGAGCTGTTTTTT.

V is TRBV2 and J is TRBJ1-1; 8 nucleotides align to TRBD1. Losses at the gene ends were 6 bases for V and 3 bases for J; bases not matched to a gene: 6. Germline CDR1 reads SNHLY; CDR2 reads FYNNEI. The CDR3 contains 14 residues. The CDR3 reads CASRARQGHTEAFF. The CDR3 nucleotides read TGTGCCAGCAGGGCCCGACAGGGGCACACTGAAGCTTTCTTT.

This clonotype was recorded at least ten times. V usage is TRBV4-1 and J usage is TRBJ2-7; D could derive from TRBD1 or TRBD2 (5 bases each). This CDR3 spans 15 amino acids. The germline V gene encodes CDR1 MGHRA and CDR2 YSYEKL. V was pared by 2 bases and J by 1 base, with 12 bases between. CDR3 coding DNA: TGCGCCAGCAGCCAATACTGGGGACGGTCCTACGAGCAGTACTTC. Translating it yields CASSQYWGRSYEQYF.

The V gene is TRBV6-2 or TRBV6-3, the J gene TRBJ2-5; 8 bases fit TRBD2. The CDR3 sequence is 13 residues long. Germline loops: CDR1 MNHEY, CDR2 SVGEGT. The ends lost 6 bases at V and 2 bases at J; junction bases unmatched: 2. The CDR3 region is CASRTSVQETQYF. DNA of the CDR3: TGTGCCAGCAGGACTAGCGTGCAAGAGACCCAGTACTTC.

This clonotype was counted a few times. Here the CDR3 reads CASRKAQDRGNEQFF. CDR3 coding DNA: TGTGCCAGCAGAAAAGCTCAGGACAGGGGCAATGAGCAGTTCTTC. V gene TRBV12-3 or TRBV12-4 combines with J gene TRBJ2-1; 9 bases agree with TRBD1. The CDR3 length is 15 residues. Unmatched junction bases numbered 9, after V lost 6 bases and J lost 6 bases.

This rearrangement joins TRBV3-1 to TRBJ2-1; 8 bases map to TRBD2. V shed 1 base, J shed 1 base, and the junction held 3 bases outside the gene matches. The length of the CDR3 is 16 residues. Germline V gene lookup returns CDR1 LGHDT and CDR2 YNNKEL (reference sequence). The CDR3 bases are TGTGCCAGCAGCCAAGTTAGCGGGATTTCCTACAATGAGCAGTTCTTC. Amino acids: CASSQVSGISYNEQFF.

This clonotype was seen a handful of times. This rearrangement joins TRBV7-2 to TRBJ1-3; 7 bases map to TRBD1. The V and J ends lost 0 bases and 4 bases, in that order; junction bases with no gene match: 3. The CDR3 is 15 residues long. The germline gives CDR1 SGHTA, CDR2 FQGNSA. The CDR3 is CASSLASGGGNTIYF. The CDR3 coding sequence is TGTGCCAGCAGCTTAGCGTCAGGGGGAGGAAACACCATATATTTT. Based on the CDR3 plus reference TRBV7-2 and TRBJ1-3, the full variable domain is GAGVSQSPSNKVTEKGKDVELRCDPISGHTALYWYRQSLGQGLEFLIYFQGNSAPDKSGLPSDRFSAERTGGSVSTLTIQRTQQEDSAVYLCASSLASGGGNTIYFGEGSWLTVV.

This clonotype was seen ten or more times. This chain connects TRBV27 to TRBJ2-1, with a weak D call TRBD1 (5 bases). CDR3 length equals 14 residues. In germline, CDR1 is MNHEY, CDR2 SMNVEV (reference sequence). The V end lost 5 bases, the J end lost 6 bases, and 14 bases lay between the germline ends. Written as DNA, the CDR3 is TGTGCCAGCAGTACTCAGGGTCCGTTCAATGAGCAGTTCTTC. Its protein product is CASSTQGPFNEQFF.

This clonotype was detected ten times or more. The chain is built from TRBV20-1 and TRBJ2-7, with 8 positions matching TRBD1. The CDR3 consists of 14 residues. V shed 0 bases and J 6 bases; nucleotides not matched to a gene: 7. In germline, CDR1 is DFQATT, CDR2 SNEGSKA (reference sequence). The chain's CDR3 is CSARDKTGVTEQYF. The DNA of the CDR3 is TGCAGTGCTAGAGATAAGACAGGGGTGACCGAGCAGTACTTC.